This T cell receptor (beta chain) was recovered during a study of patients and donors after allogeneic stem cell transplantation (dated by TCRdb to the early 2020s). Preparation of the library involved RT-PCR. Sequencing relied on a NextSeq 550. The raw public data were reprocessed by TCRdb itself: fastp quality trimming at Q25, MiXCR clonotype calling, in-frame beta chains only. Each entry is one CDR3 protein sequence, shown with its most common DNA and genes. For this sample the table gives roughly 200,000 distinct CDR3 sequences, of which around two fifths were detected only once. Around 35% of the sample is in the top ten clones. About this clonotype itself: This receptor's antigen is unknown. Because the CDR3's place on the DNA is in doubt, the DNA is left out and the CDR3 is given as listed by TCRdb.

Its CDR3 holds 15 amino acids, cysteine through phenylalanine. Based on the germline V gene, the CDR1 and CDR2 sequences are MDHEN and SYDVKM. Sample: blood, either unsorted or a sorted T cell fraction (not recorded which). The clonotype was recovered from a human donor who was either an allogeneic HSCT recipient or a stem cell or donor lymphocyte infusion donor (not recorded which). It is not recorded whose cells these are; they may come from a transplant donor. The chain employs TRBV28 and TRBJ2-3; the table gives TRBD2 as D, unverified against the DNA. CDR3 protein: CASSSSTSVPDTQYF.